These 8 T cell receptor beta chains were sequenced from one sample in a study of regulatory T cells in long-lasting Graves disease (dated by TCRdb to the early 2020s). Interpreted using the paper, the time point label stands for: newly diagnosed GD, antithyroid drugs for less than 3 months. RNA was extracted from PBMCs in TRIzol for both TCR sequencing and RNA sequencing. Library preparation was by multiplex PCR. Reads for this sample came from an Illumina HiSeq 4000. iRepertoire HTBI primers and Arm-PCR amplification of CDR3 regions were used to construct TCR beta libraries. In-frame beta chains were kept once TCRdb had trimmed the public reads at Q25 with fastp and called clones with MiXCR. Each entry is one CDR3 protein sequence, shown with its most common DNA and genes. The sample table records around 500,000 distinct CDR3 sequences; around 11% of these occur just once. The ten biggest clones cover roughly 8.9% of the sample.

The same sample was also used in a study of T cells in Graves' hyperthyroidism and ophthalmopathy.

The sequencing here drew on peripheral blood mononuclear cells (PBMCs), taken at new diagnosis, from a patient treated with antithyroid drugs. The receptors were sampled from a woman under 40 with Graves disease. Donor details come from another sample of the same person, matched by shared clones.

The chain combines TRBV5-1 with TRBJ2-5; D possibly corresponds to TRBD1 (6 bases). Per the germline V gene, CDR1 is SGHRS and CDR2 is YFSETQ. V lost 2 bases and J 5 bases, leaving 16 bases between the germline ends. The CDR3 runs to 15 residues. The CDR3 is CASSFQGILEETQYF. CDR3 coding DNA: TGCGCCAGCAGCTTTCAGGGGATTTTGGAGGAGACCCAGTACTTC.

This clonotype was seen many times. The V call is TRBV2, the J call TRBJ2-5; 9 bases agree with TRBD1. The V gene end was trimmed by 4 bases and the J gene end by 3 bases; junction bases not matched to a gene: 6. Germline V CDR1 and CDR2: SNHLY, FYNNEI. This CDR3 comprises 15 residues. The CDR3 DNA follows: TGTGCCAGCAGTGGACGGACAGGGGCGGAAGAGACCCAGTACTTC. Amino acid sequence: CASSGRTGAEETQYF.

The chain combines TRBV20-1 with TRBJ2-7, with D perhaps matching TRBD2 (5 bases). V was shortened by 0 bases and J by 3 bases, with 12 bases between the two germline ends. The CDR3 has 14 residues. Germline CDR1 is DFQATT and CDR2 is SNEGSKA (reference sequence). CDR3 protein: CSARDHLADYEQYF. The CDR3 DNA sequence: TGCAGTGCTAGAGATCACCTAGCCGACTACGAGCAGTACTTC.

This clonotype was found many times. V gene TRBV5-1 combines with J gene TRBJ2-7; 9 bases are a match to TRBD1. CDR1 and CDR2 from the germline V gene are SGHRS and YFSETQ. The J segment lost 4 bases and the V segment lost 2 bases, leaving 7 bases of the junction unmatched. The CDR3 consists of 15 residues. CDR3 nucleotide sequence: TGCGCCAGCAGCTTCCGGGACAGGGCAACGTACGAGCAGTACTTC. Translation gives CASSFRDRATYEQYF.

This clonotype was detected ten times or more. The rearrangement links TRBV28 to TRBJ2-7; D is undetermined. Deletions cut 6 bases from V and 2 bases from J, with 17 bases between. This CDR3 comprises 15 residues. Per germline, CDR1 MDHEN and CDR2 SYDVKM. The CDR3 sequence: CASSPSGPETYEQYF. In nucleotides, the CDR3 is TGTGCCAGCAGCCCATCGGGCCCGGAAACCTACGAGCAGTACTTC.

A remark on this clonotype: The CDR3 ends on some other residue instead of the conserved phenylalanine or tryptophan, so this is likely a read error. V is TRBV20-1 and J is TRBJ2-5; the D gene is possibly TRBD1 (6 bases). V was shortened by 3 bases and J by 4 bases, with 27 bases between the two germline ends. Looked up from germline, CDR1 is DFQATT and CDR2 is SNEGSKA (reference sequence). The CDR3 consists of 18 residues. The CDR3 region has the DNA TGCAGTGCTAGGCCTCAAAGAATGGGGGCCCTGGGCGGAGAGACCCAGTACTCC. Amino acids: CSARPQRMGALGGETQYS.

In this sample, this clonotype turned up many times. V is TRBV30 and J is TRBJ1-1; D remains ambiguous. From germline, CDR1 is GTSNPN and CDR2 SVGIG (reference sequence). The CDR3 runs to 13 residues. The V end lost 2 bases, the J end lost 4 bases, and 11 bases lay between the germline ends. Written as DNA, the CDR3 is TGTGCCTGGAGTCCCCAGCAGGTCACTGAAGCTTTCTTT. This gives the protein CAWSPQQVTEAFF. The variable domain in full, with the rest retrieved from reference TRBV30 and TRBJ1-1, is SQTIHQWPATLVQPVGSPLSLECTVEGTSNPNLYWYRQAAGRGLQLLFYSVGIGQISSEVPQNLSASRPQDRQFILSSKKLLLSDSGFYLCAWSPQQVTEAFFGQGTRLTVV.

This clonotype was seen a few times. The J gene is TRBJ1-1, the V gene TRBV6-2 or TRBV6-3; 7 nucleotides agree with TRBD1. Per the germline V gene, CDR1 is MNHEY and CDR2 is SVGEGT. Trimming at V came to 2 bases and at J to 11 bases, leaving 14 bases not matched to a gene. There are 15 residues in the CDR3. The CDR3 DNA is TGTGCCAGCAGTTACCCCATCCGTAAGGGGGCGATCGCTTTCTTT. Translated: CASSYPIRKGAIAFF.